This passage covers 15 T cell receptor beta chains from one sample sequenced in a study of T cell responses to AZD1222 COVID-19 vaccine. The method was immunoSEQ multiplex PCR; TCRdb's version includes in-frame clones alone and lacks a portion of them. The data show roughly 85,000 clones, with approximately 88% seen just once and roughly 5.1% held by the top ten. The source was peripheral blood, collected on day 0 of MenACWY control vaccination. These receptors came from an adult in good health.

V is TRBV14 and J is TRBJ1-1, with TRBD1 matching over 7 bases. V lost 4 bases and J lost 5; bases outside the gene matches: 4. The CDR3 contains 13 residues. Germline V gene sequence: CDR1 SGHDN, CDR2 FVKESK. The CDR3 sequence is CASSPDRDTEAFF. For the CDR3, the DNA is TGTGCCAGCAGCCCCGACAGGGATACTGAAGCTTTCTTT. Complete variable domain (other parts from reference TRBV14 and TRBJ1-1): EAGVTQFPSHSVIEKGQTVTLRCDPISGHDNLYWYRRVMGKEIKFLLHFVKESKQDESGMPNNRFLAERTGGTYSTLKVQPAELEDSGVYFCASSPDRDTEAFFGQGTRLTVV.

This clone was detected only once. The gene calls are TRBV12-3 or TRBV12-4 and TRBJ1-2; D remains unclear. V lost 5 bases to trimming and J lost 5 bases, with 12 bases between them. This CDR3 has 13 amino acids. CDR3 region: CASSPTERYGYTF. CDR3 sequence (DNA): TGTGCCAGCAGTCCGACGGAACGTTATGGCTACACCTTC.

The chain couples TRBV10-2 to TRBJ2-1, with D possibly called TRBD1 or TRBD2 (5 bases each). Germline V gene lookup returns CDR1 WSHSY and CDR2 SAAADI. This CDR3 region has 14 residues. V was shortened by 6 bases and J by 0 bases, with 9 bases between the two germline ends. The chain's CDR3 is CASSWGISYNEQFF. CDR3 sequence (DNA): TGCGCCAGCAGCTGGGGGATCTCCTACAATGAGCAGTTCTTC.

The V and J genes are TRBV15 and TRBJ2-5, with 10 bases fitting TRBD1. This CDR3 is 17 amino acids long. The V and J ends lost 4 bases and 4 bases, in that order; junction bases with no gene match: 12. CDR1 is LNHNV, CDR2 YYDKDF, per germline (reference sequence). CDR3 sequence: CATSKTGGASHRETQYF. CDR3 DNA: TGTGCCACCAGCAAGACAGGGGGCGCAAGCCATCGAGAGACCCAGTACTTC.

This clone showed up just a few times. J is TRBJ2-7 and V is TRBV6-5, with 7 bases that match TRBD2. CDR1 is MNHEY, CDR2 SVGAGI, per germline. The junction had 7 bases not matched to a gene; V was cut back by 2 bases and J by 3 bases. The CDR3 has 15 amino acids. In nucleotides, the CDR3 is TGTGCCAGCAGTTACGATCAGCGGGGCGGCTACGAGCAGTACTTC. The encoded protein is CASSYDQRGGYEQYF.

This chain joins TRBV24-1 and TRBJ1-5; no reliable D call. The germline CDR1 and CDR2 sequences are KGHDR and SFDVKD. V lost 4 bases and J lost 3, with 6 bases in between. The CDR3 contains 13 residues. The CDR3 protein is CATSDIDNQPQHF. The CDR3 nucleotides are TGTGCCACCAGTGACATAGACAATCAGCCCCAGCATTTT.

The chain joins TRBV2 to TRBJ2-5; D is undetermined. The CDR3 extends over 11 amino acids. Germline CDR1 and CDR2: SNHLY and FYNNEI. Trimming cost V 7 bases and J 7 bases, with 10 bases left between them. The CDR3 DNA reads TGTGCCAGCAATCGCTTCGGGACCCAGTACTTC. It yields the protein CASNRFGTQYF.

This chain links TRBV5-5 with TRBJ2-1, with TRBD2 as a possible D gene (5 bases). There are 15 residues in the CDR3. Germline V gene lookup returns CDR1 SGHKS and CDR2 YYEKEE (reference sequence). Trimming pared 3 bases from V and 2 bases from J, leaving 12 bases between. The CDR3 here is CASSSQGLTYNEQFF. DNA of the CDR3: TGTGCCAGCAGCTCGCAAGGACTGACCTACAATGAGCAGTTCTTC.

The V and J genes are TRBV10-3 and TRBJ1-1; 10 nucleotides match TRBD1. Germline trimming cut 2 bases from V and 4 bases from J; bases unmatched to any gene: 10. The CDR3 contains 17 residues. From germline, CDR1 is ENHRY and CDR2 SYGVKD. CDR3 in DNA: TGTGCCATCAGTGAGAGGGGTAAGGGACAGGGGACCACTGAAGCTTTCTTT. Translated: CAISERGKGQGTTEAFF.

This chain links TRBV7-2 with TRBJ1-6; D gene uncertain. Deletions cut 0 bases from V and 9 bases from J, with 15 bases between. This CDR3 comprises 16 residues. The germline V gene has CDR1 SGHTA and CDR2 FQGNSA. In DNA form, the CDR3 reads TGTGCCAGCAGCTTAGCCCAAGGGAGTTTAGCTTCACCCCTCCACTTT. Translation: CASSLAQGSLASPLHF.

The V gene is TRBV20-1, the J gene TRBJ2-7; D ambiguous. CDR3 length: 11 residues. Trimming stripped 5 bases from V and 4 bases from J, with 9 bases between. Germline V CDR1 and CDR2: DFQATT, SNEGSKA (reference sequence). The CDR3 sequence: CSAETSYEQYF. The CDR3 coding sequence is TGCAGTGCTGAGACAAGTTACGAGCAGTACTTC.

The chain carries TRBV12-3 or TRBV12-4 and TRBJ1-3, with D perhaps matching TRBD1 (6 bases). Trimming cost V 5 bases and J 2 bases, with 7 bases left between them. This CDR3 is built from 13 residues. CDR3 residues: CASSRTAGNTIYF. In DNA form, the CDR3 reads TGTGCCAGCAGTCGGACAGCTGGAAACACCATATATTTT.

The genes are TRBV7-2 and TRBJ2-3; 9 bases match TRBD1. Looked up from germline, CDR1 is SGHTA and CDR2 is FQGNSA. J lost 2 bases, V lost 6 bases, and 12 bases had no gene match. The CDR3 runs to 17 residues. CDR3 loop: CASRTDRGKLVTDTQYF. The CDR3 bases are TGTGCCAGCAGAACCGACAGGGGGAAGTTGGTCACAGATACGCAGTATTTT. The complete variable domain, with remaining parts taken from reference TRBV7-2 and TRBJ2-3, reads GAGVSQSPSNKVTEKGKDVELRCDPISGHTALYWYRQSLGQGLEFLIYFQGNSAPDKSGLPSDRFSAERTGGSVSTLTIQRTQQEDSAVYLCASRTDRGKLVTDTQYFGPGTRLTVL.

The genes are TRBV9 and TRBJ2-1; 9 nucleotides agree with TRBD2. This CDR3 region has 16 residues. Looked up from germline, CDR1 is SGDLS and CDR2 is YYNGEE. The ends lost 3 bases at V and 2 bases at J; junction bases unmatched: 6. CDR3 in DNA: TGTGCCAGCAGCGCGAGACTAGCGGTAACCTACAATGAGCAGTTCTTC. Protein sequence: CASSARLAVTYNEQFF. The full variable domain, rest sourced from reference TRBV9 and TRBJ2-1, is DSGVTQTPKHLITATGQRVTLRCSPRSGDLSVYWYQQSLDQGLQFLIQYYNGEERAKGNILERFSAQQFPDLHSELNLSSLELGDSALYFCASSARLAVTYNEQFFGPGTRLTVL.

The rearrangement uses TRBV24-1 and TRBJ2-5, with TRBD1 identical over 8 bases. Trimming removed 5 bases from V and 3 bases from J; junction bases left unmatched: 4. There are 14 residues in the CDR3. Looked up from germline, CDR1 is KGHDR and CDR2 is SFDVKD. CDR3 coding DNA: TGTGCCACCAGTGCACCAGGGGGCGAAGAGACCCAGTACTTC. Protein sequence: CATSAPGGEETQYF.